The clone carrying this T cell receptor (beta chain) was seen only a few times. The antigen is unknown. This sample was included in a study of blood T cells in healthy people across ages. Study conclusions and caveats: No one knew whether donors had CMV, which possibly confounded expanded clonotype changes.

With a J-beta primer mix and a sample-barcoded 5' primer, a second PCR ran about 7 to 12 cycles. TCRdb itself ran the 5' RACE reads through MiXCR, one entry per CDR3 protein. The table records fewer than 1 million distinct CDR3 sequences, roughly 44% of them present only once. Ten milliliters of peripheral blood were drawn from each donor into EDTA-treated tubes. Total RNA was extracted at no less than 6 micrograms per sample. The clonotype was recovered from a man in his 60s in good health. The specimen was blood.

The CDR3 DNA reads TGTGCCTGGGCCCCGTCGGGGAGGAATGAGCAGTTCTTC. Its translation: CAWAPSGRNEQFF. This rearrangement joins TRBV30 to TRBJ2-1; TRBD2 might be the D (6 bases). The germline V gene encodes CDR1 GTSNPN and CDR2 SVGIG (reference sequence). The length of the CDR3 is 13 residues. V was pared by 5 bases and J by 7 bases, with 15 bases between.